The following is a T cell receptor beta chain sequence with its context. This entry comes from a study of blood T cell repertoires in COVID-19. CDR1 and CDR2 (germline): SEHNR, FQNEAQ (reference sequence). The CDR3 consists of 18 residues. The V gene end was trimmed by 5 bases and the J gene end by 1 base; junction bases not matched to a gene: 11. Methods used by the authors: Amplification from reference gene primers served as the basis for estimated nucleated cell counts. Clones were sequenced by immunoSEQ multiplex PCR, and TCRdb holds only the in-frame ones, with some missing. Clone size and V and J calls were adopted from that table, with D and trimming inferred from the DNA. The table has about 200,000 clones, 85% seen once.

The sequence derives from a woman aged 80 or over with acute or convalescent COVID-19. The chain recombines TRBV7-9 with TRBJ2-6; 7 bases map to TRBD2. The source material was peripheral blood. CDR3 residues: CASSRGREDLSGANVLTF. The CDR3, as DNA: TGTGCCAGCAGCCGAGGGAGGGAAGACCTGTCTGGGGCCAACGTCCTGACTTTC.